This TCR beta chain was captured by sequencing in a study of early T cells in non-severe SARS-CoV-2 infection. Study-level background: Investigators sequenced bulk RNA drawn from unsorted whole blood, and chains remained unpaired. Study outcomes and limitations: The matching step, a VDJdb search, favored anti-spike CD8 responses and missed private and CD4 specificities.

The ends were cut back, 5 bases at V and 1 base at J, with 9 bases in the middle. This CDR3 is 15 amino acids long. Germline CDR1 and CDR2: MNHEY and SMNVEV (reference sequence). To note about this clonotype: Its antigen remains unknown.

Individual cDNA molecules received unique molecular identifiers. In TCRdb, the 5' RACE reads were re-called with MiXCR into one record per CDR3 protein. Counted here are 65,000 to 85,000 distinct CDR3 sequences, about 13% occurring once; the ten biggest clones make up approximately 1%. The clonotype originates from an adult who was a healthcare worker with PCR-confirmed SARS-CoV-2 infection or an uninfected control (not recorded which). The specimen sequenced was whole blood. The V call is TRBV27, the J call TRBJ1-6; no reliable D call. The CDR3: CASSAAGSYNSPLHF. As DNA, the CDR3 is TGTGCCAGCAGTGCGGCGGGGTCCTATAATTCACCCCTCCACTTT.